The 32 T cell receptor beta chains listed next were all sequenced from one sample in a study of blood T cell repertoires in COVID-19. The table came from immunoSEQ multiplex PCR; TCRdb's copy has only in-frame clones and leaves some out. The sample consists of 100,000 to 150,000 clones, about nine tenths of them appearing once. Sequencing was performed on peripheral blood. The source is a man between 50 and 59 years old with acute or convalescent COVID-19.

V usage is TRBV18 and J usage is TRBJ2-7; 10 nucleotides line up with TRBD1. Per germline, CDR1 KGHSH and CDR2 LQKENI. The junction had 5 bases not matched to a gene; V was cut back by 3 bases and J by 3 bases. CDR3 length: 15 amino acids. CDR3 coding DNA: TGTGCCAGCTCACCGGGCAGGACAGGGGGCTACGAGCAGTACTTC. It encodes CASSPGRTGGYEQYF.

The chain couples TRBV6-5 to TRBJ1-2; no clear D. The CDR3 contains 13 residues. Germline CDR1 is MNHEY and CDR2 is SVGAGI. The germline V and J ends were trimmed by 0 bases and 7 bases, with 9 bases remaining between them. CDR3 residues: CASSYSEGGGYTF. CDR3 in DNA: TGTGCCAGCAGTTACTCGGAGGGTGGTGGCTACACCTTC.

The chain recombines TRBV2 with TRBJ2-2; 12 positions match TRBD2. The length of the CDR3 is 16 residues. The V segment lost 6 bases and the J segment 5 bases; nucleotides outside the gene matches: 7. Germline V gene lookup returns CDR1 SNHLY and CDR2 FYNNEI. The CDR3 loop is CASRLLAGGLTGELFF. The DNA for the CDR3 is TGTGCCAGCAGGTTACTAGCGGGGGGTCTTACCGGGGAGCTGTTTTTT. Filled out from reference TRBV2 and TRBJ2-2, the complete variable domain reads EPEVTQTPSHQVTQMGQEVILRCVPISNHLYFYWYRQILGQKVEFLVSFYNNEISEKSEIFDDQFSVERPDGSNFTLKIRSTKLEDSAMYFCASRLLAGGLTGELFFGEGSRLTVL.

The chain couples TRBV10-3 to TRBJ1-1; D remains unclear. V shed 4 bases and J shed 8 bases, with 26 bases lying between them. Germline V gene lookup returns CDR1 ENHRY and CDR2 SYGVKD. The CDR3 loop spans 17 amino acids. CDR3 DNA: TGTGCCATCAGTGTAGATCCAAGGAAGGATGCGGAGATCGAAGCTTTCTTT. This sequence encodes CAISVDPRKDAEIEAFF.

The gene calls are TRBV6-5 and TRBJ2-3, with TRBD2 matching 7 bases. The CDR3 has 14 residues. Germline values: CDR1 MNHEY, CDR2 SVGAGI. V trimming: 5 bases; J trimming: 0 bases; junction bases outside the gene matches: 2. In DNA, the CDR3 is TGTGCCAGCAGTATCGGGGGGAGCACAGATACGCAGTATTTT. Amino acids: CASSIGGSTDTQYF.

The rearrangement uses TRBV11-2 and TRBJ2-1; TRBD2 is a possible D gene (6 bases). The germline V and J ends were trimmed by 0 bases and 7 bases, with 10 bases remaining between them. This CDR3 spans 14 amino acids. Germline-derived CDR1 and CDR2 are SGHAT and FQNNGV. The CDR3 spells CASSLERGLNEQFF. The CDR3, as DNA: TGTGCCAGCAGCTTAGAGCGGGGCCTTAATGAGCAGTTCTTC.

Here the CDR3 reads CASSQGTETEQYF. CDR3 DNA: TGTGCCAGCAGCCAGGGGACAGAAACAGAGCAGTACTTC. The chain recombines TRBV7-9 with TRBJ2-7, with 7 bases lining up with TRBD1. V was clipped by 5 bases and J by 7 bases; unmatched bases: 8. Germline values: CDR1 SEHNR, CDR2 FQNEAQ (reference sequence). The CDR3 contains 13 residues.

This clone was observed a few times. The CDR3 is CANSEGGARGSYEQYF. The CDR3 DNA follows: TGTGCCAATTCGGAAGGGGGGGCGCGAGGGTCCTACGAGCAGTACTTC. This chain joins TRBV28 and TRBJ2-7; TRBD2 is a possible D gene (7 bases). V lost 10 bases to trimming and J lost 1 base, with 23 bases between them. The CDR3 covers 16 residues. From germline, CDR1 is MDHEN and CDR2 SYDVKM.

This chain links TRBV10-3 with TRBJ1-1; 10 nucleotides match TRBD1. The CDR3 length is 12 residues. Germline V gives CDR1 ENHRY, CDR2 SYGVKD. Trimming at V came to 2 bases and at J to 10 bases, leaving 1 base not matched to a gene. The CDR3 nucleotides are TGTGCCATCAGTGAGAGGACAGGGGGAGCTTTCTTT. Amino acids: CAISERTGGAFF.

This rearrangement joins TRBV21-1 to TRBJ2-3; TRBD2, the D gene given by the table, was not confirmed from the DNA. TRBV21-1 counts as a pseudogene. CDR3 size: 15 residues. CDR3 in amino acids: CASKGLPSVPDTQYF. The CDR3, as DNA: TGTGCCAGCAAGGGACTCCCCTCAGTGCCAGATACGCAGTATTTT.

About this clone: Additional DNA sequences in this sample encode the identical CDR3. The genes are TRBV2 and TRBJ2-7; tentative D call: TRBD2 (7 bases). This CDR3 is built from 13 residues. CDR1 SNHLY and CDR2 FYNNEI come from the germline V gene. Trimming stripped 6 bases from V and 4 bases from J, with 13 bases between. CDR3: CASSAGGRYEQYF. The CDR3 DNA sequence: TGTGCCAGCAGCGCCGGGGGGCGGTACGAGCAGTACTTC.

This clone was counted once. J is TRBJ1-2 and V is TRBV27; D remains ambiguous. This CDR3 is 13 amino acids long. V dropped 3 bases and J dropped 2 bases, with 7 bases sitting between them. The V gene's germline CDR1 is MNHEY and CDR2 SMNVEV (reference sequence). Here the CDR3 reads CASSFRGNYGYTF. The DNA for the CDR3 is TGTGCCAGCAGTTTTCGAGGGAACTATGGCTACACCTTC.

The rearrangement links TRBV18 to TRBJ2-1; a weak D match, TRBD2 (7 bases). V was pared by 3 bases and J by 4 bases, with 13 bases between. CDR1 KGHSH and CDR2 LQKENI come from the germline V gene. The CDR3 is made up of 15 amino acids. CDR3 residues: CASSPGAGEYNEQFF. CDR3 in DNA: TGTGCCAGCTCACCGGGGGCGGGGGAATACAATGAGCAGTTCTTC.

This clone was observed a single time. V is TRBV10-3 and J is TRBJ1-2; D not resolved. The germline gives CDR1 ENHRY, CDR2 SYGVKD. The CDR3 covers 13 residues. The V end was cut by 4 bases, the J end by 4 bases, with 10 bases between. Here the CDR3 reads CAISGALGYGYTF. In DNA, the CDR3 is TGTGCCATCAGTGGGGCTTTGGGCTATGGCTACACCTTC.

The V gene is TRBV5-3, the J gene TRBJ1-2; D may be TRBD1 (5 bases). TRBV5-3 is labeled an ORF, and its function is uncertain. CDR3 size: 16 residues. V gave up 2 bases and J gave up 7 bases, with 21 bases separating them. The chain's CDR3 is CARSLKPLRGGGGYTF. The CDR3 DNA reads as TGTGCCAGAAGCTTAAAGCCCCTTCGGGGGGGAGGTGGCTACACCTTC.

This clone was seen a handful of times. This sequence joins TRBV7-2 and TRBJ2-4; D is possibly TRBD2 (6 bases). The CDR3 loop spans 14 amino acids. Between the trimmed V and J ends, which lost 1 base and 6 bases, there was a span of 10 bases. Germline assignment: CDR1 SGHTA and CDR2 FQGNSA. The CDR3 bases are TGTGCCAGCAGCTTAGGACTAGTTGGAAACATTCAGTACTTC. It codes for CASSLGLVGNIQYF.

This clone has a single count. This sequence joins TRBV4-2 and TRBJ1-1, with D possibly TRBD1 on 5 matching bases. Per germline, CDR1 LGHNA and CDR2 YNFKEQ. The CDR3 spans 16 residues. Trimming shortened V by 0 bases and J by 1 base, and 12 bases separated the two germline ends. Here the CDR3 DNA reads TGTGCCAGCAGCCAAGATAAAGGACACCAGAACACTGAAGCTTTCTTT. It yields the protein CASSQDKGHQNTEAFF.

The chain combines TRBV27 with TRBJ2-3; 12 bases are a match to TRBD2. J was trimmed by 4 bases and V by 4 bases; bases with no gene match: 9. The CDR3 contains 17 residues. Germline V gene data show CDR1 as MNHEY and CDR2 as SMNVEV (reference sequence). Written as DNA, the CDR3 is TGTGCCAGCAGTTACCGACTAGCGGGGGACACCGCAGATACGCAGTATTTT. This gives the protein CASSYRLAGDTADTQYF.

V and J are TRBV28 and TRBJ2-1; TRBD2 is a possible D gene (7 bases). Germline V lookup: CDR1 MDHEN, CDR2 SYDVKM. Trimming pared 8 bases from V and 7 bases from J, leaving 24 bases between. The CDR3 sequence is 16 residues long. The CDR3, as DNA: TGTGCCAGCCGCTCCCGATCGGGGGGCAAGGGGAATGAGCAGTTCTTC. Protein: CASRSRSGGKGNEQFF.

This chain joins TRBV28 and TRBJ2-7; 7 nucleotides align to TRBD2. Germline V gene lookup returns CDR1 MDHEN and CDR2 SYDVKM. The V gene end was trimmed by 6 bases and the J gene end by 3 bases; junction bases not matched to a gene: 8. The CDR3 spans 14 residues. The CDR3 reads CASSLGEGLYEQYF. CDR3 sequence (DNA): TGTGCCAGCAGCTTGGGGGAGGGTCTCTACGAGCAGTACTTC.

The chain couples TRBV7-9 to TRBJ2-1; TRBD2 might be the D (6 bases). V was trimmed by 5 bases and J by 5 bases, leaving 16 bases between them. Germline values: CDR1 SEHNR, CDR2 FQNEAQ (reference sequence). This CDR3 comprises 15 residues. The CDR3 spells CASSPSLWGDNEQFF. The CDR3 DNA reads as TGTGCCAGCAGCCCCTCACTCTGGGGGGACAATGAGCAGTTCTTC.

The chain carries TRBV11-2 and TRBJ1-1; D perhaps matches TRBD1 (5 bases). CDR1 and CDR2 (germline): SGHAT, FQNNGV. CDR3 length: 14 residues. V lost 6 bases and J 3 bases, leaving 14 bases between the germline ends. This chain's CDR3 is CASSPTQVHTEAFF. CDR3 bases: TGTGCCAGCAGTCCAACACAGGTCCACACTGAAGCTTTCTTT.

The chain has TRBV28 and TRBJ1-2; no firm D call. V lost 5 bases and J 4 bases, leaving 14 bases between the germline ends. The CDR3 covers 14 residues. CDR1 is MDHEN, CDR2 SYDVKM, per germline. The CDR3 nucleotides read TGTGCCAGCAGTCGTTTCTCGGAGGGCTATGGCTACACCTTC. It translates to CASSRFSEGYGYTF.

CDR3 in DNA: TGTGCCAGCAGCTTATCCGGACAGGGAAACACCATATATTTT. Amino acid sequence: CASSLSGQGNTIYF. The chain joins TRBV11-2 to TRBJ1-3, with TRBD1 as a possible D gene (6 bases). Germline CDR1 SGHAT, CDR2 FQNNGV. The germline V and J ends were trimmed by 2 bases and 4 bases, with 9 bases remaining between them. The CDR3 runs 14 residues.

The CDR3 coding sequence is TGCGCCAGCAGCCAAACCCCCCGACTAGCGGGAGGTCATACCGGGGAGCTGTTTTTT. Protein sequence: CASSQTPRLAGGHTGELFF. V is TRBV4-1 and J is TRBJ2-2, with 13 bases fitting TRBD2. Germline CDR1 is MGHRA and CDR2 is YSYEKL. V lost 2 bases to trimming and J lost 5 bases; unmatched junction nucleotides: 11. The CDR3 runs 19 residues.

This clone came up a few times. The chain links TRBV7-9 to TRBJ2-7, with D tentatively TRBD2 (5 bases). The CDR3 length is 12 residues. Germline values: CDR1 SEHNR, CDR2 FQNEAQ (reference sequence). Here the CDR3 DNA reads TGTGCAGGCGAGAGCGGAACCTACGAGCAGTACTTC. Its protein product is CAGESGTYEQYF.

The genes are TRBV5-6 and TRBJ1-4; D is unclear. The germline gives CDR1 SGHDT, CDR2 YYEEEE. Trimming shortened V by 5 bases and J by 8 bases, and 19 bases separated the two germline ends. This CDR3 region has 15 residues. CDR3 nucleotides: TGTGCCAGCAGAAGGACTTGGCCATTTGACGAAAAACTGTTTTTT. It encodes CASRRTWPFDEKLFF.

Only a few counts were recorded for this clone. The CDR3 sequence: CAWKTMGRYTEAFF. The CDR3 coding sequence is TGTGCCTGGAAAACGATGGGCCGCTACACTGAAGCTTTCTTT. V usage is TRBV30 and J usage is TRBJ1-1, with D unclear. From germline, CDR1 is GTSNPN and CDR2 SVGIG (reference sequence). V was pared by 4 bases and J by 3 bases, with 15 bases between. This CDR3 region has 14 residues.

This chain uses TRBV10-3 with TRBJ2-3; 9 bases line up with TRBD1. Germline trimming cut 6 bases from V and 1 base from J; bases unmatched to any gene: 5. The V gene's germline CDR1 is ENHRY and CDR2 SYGVKD. CDR3 length: 15 residues. CDR3 protein: CAISPRDRGTDTQYF. Written as DNA, the CDR3 is TGTGCCATCAGCCCACGGGACAGGGGCACAGATACGCAGTATTTT.

With respect to this clone: An end of the junction differs from the germline gene, which may be a read error. The chain has TRBV7-9 and TRBJ1-1, with D perhaps TRBD1 (5 bases). Germline V CDR1 and CDR2: SEHNR, FQNEAQ (reference sequence). The CDR3 extends over 13 amino acids. The CDR3 nucleotides read TGTGCCAGCAGCTATGGCTCAAAGAAGGGGACTTTTTTT. It is translated as CASSYGSKKGTFF. The full variable domain, rest sourced from reference TRBV7-9 and TRBJ1-1, is DTGVSQNPRHKITKRGQNVTFRCDPISEHNRLYWYRQTLGQGPEFLTYFQNEAQLEKSRLLSDRFSAERPKGSFSTLEIQRTEQGDSAMYLCASSYGSKKGTFFGQGTRLTVV.

The V gene is TRBV19, the J gene TRBJ1-1; TRBD1 aligns across 7 bases. V trimming: 6 bases; J trimming: 1 base; junction bases outside the gene matches: 5. The CDR3 runs to 14 residues. Germline CDR1 and CDR2: LNHDA and SQIVND (reference sequence). The CDR3 bases are TGTGCCAGTAGAAGGGACAGCGAGAACACTGAAGCTTTCTTT. Protein sequence: CASRRDSENTEAFF.

J is TRBJ1-2 and V is TRBV10-3; TRBD1 matches 9 bases. With 7 bases clipped from V and 8 bases from J, the junction kept 17 bases outside the gene matches. CDR1 is ENHRY and CDR2 is SYGVKD in the germline V gene. The CDR3 covers 16 residues. The CDR3 region is CAITSGTGFLGRGYTF. Here the CDR3 DNA reads TGTGCCATCACCTCAGGGACAGGGTTTTTGGGGCGAGGCTACACCTTC.